These 24 T cell receptor beta chains share one sample of origin, sequenced in a study of OX40 agonist ivuxolimab in advanced cancers. Here immunoSEQ multiplex PCR was the method, and the copy in TCRdb shows in-frame clones only, minus some. Of 63,000 or so clones listed, around 90% are singletons. The source was CD4+ or CD8+ T cells sorted from blood, collected in a trial of the OX40 agonist ivuxolimab. The receptor set was obtained from an adult with an advanced solid tumor such as melanoma, head and neck, liver or kidney cancer.

The chain carries TRBV5-4 and TRBJ2-7, with TRBD2 identical over 9 bases. Germline values: CDR1 SGHNT, CDR2 YYREEE (reference sequence). V dropped 0 bases and J dropped 7; count of bases not matched to a gene: 5. The CDR3 extends over 14 amino acids. Written as DNA, the CDR3 is TGTGCCAGCAGCTTGGGCTTTAGCGGGGGTGAGCAGTACTTC. This codes for CASSLGFSGGEQYF.

For the CDR3, the DNA is TGCGCCAGCAGGCGGGAGTGGTCCTACGAGCAGTACTTC. Its translation: CASRREWSYEQYF. The rearrangement uses TRBV10-2 and TRBJ2-7, with 7 bases aligning to TRBD2. CDR3 length: 13 amino acids. V was pared by 6 bases and J by 1 base, with 3 bases of the junction left unmatched. Germline lookup yields CDR1 WSHSY and CDR2 SAAADI.

The chain employs TRBV6-1 and TRBJ2-7; D unclear. Trimming took 10 bases from V and 0 from J, leaving 16 bases between them. Germline loops: CDR1 MNHNS, CDR2 SASEGT. The CDR3 extends over 14 amino acids. In nucleotides, the CDR3 is TGTGCCACCGAAAGGACGCACAGCTCCTACGAGCAGTACGTC. It encodes CATERTHSSYEQYV.

This chain uses TRBV7-8 with TRBJ1-1; 7 bases line up with TRBD1. The CDR3 consists of 17 residues. The ends lost 5 bases at V and 0 bases at J; junction bases unmatched: 12. Germline V lookup: CDR1 SGHVS, CDR2 FQNEAQ. The CDR3 protein is CASSPDLPRGMNTEAFF. For the CDR3, the DNA is TGTGCCAGCAGCCCCGACCTTCCCAGGGGGATGAACACTGAAGCTTTCTTT.

The chain has TRBV19 and TRBJ1-1, with D maybe TRBD1 (5 bases). Germline CDR1 reads LNHDA; CDR2 reads SQIVND (reference sequence). The CDR3 is made up of 15 amino acids. V lost 5 bases, J lost 2 bases, and 15 bases lay in between. CDR3 nucleotide sequence: TGTGCCAGTAGTCCTTTTTTCGGGGCTAACACTGAAGCTTTCTTT. This codes for CASSPFFGANTEAFF.

The chain joins TRBV28 to TRBJ2-7; 9 bases agree with TRBD2. Germline V CDR1 and CDR2: MDHEN, SYDVKM. The CDR3 is 15 amino acids. The ends lost 6 bases at V and 2 bases at J; junction bases unmatched: 8. Here the CDR3 DNA reads TGTGCCAGCAGCCCTCGGCGCGGGAGGGCCTACGAGCAGTACTTC. Translating gives CASSPRRGRAYEQYF.

The V call is TRBV27, the J call TRBJ1-3, with a tentative D call TRBD1 (6 bases). In germline, CDR1 is MNHEY, CDR2 SMNVEV (reference sequence). The CDR3 has 14 residues. Trimming pared 8 bases from V and 0 bases from J, leaving 11 bases between. The CDR3 DNA reads TGTGCCAGCCAAGACAGGAACTCTGGAAACACCATATATTTT. This codes for CASQDRNSGNTIYF.

This chain connects TRBV7-8 to TRBJ2-7, with 7 bases that match TRBD2. Trimming cost V 3 bases and J 4 bases; bases outside gene matches: 6. The CDR3 spans 14 residues. CDR1 SGHVS and CDR2 FQNEAQ come from the germline V gene. CDR3 in amino acids: CASSFGGRSYEQYF. The CDR3 DNA sequence: TGTGCCAGCAGCTTCGGCGGGAGAAGTTACGAGCAGTACTTC.

The V call is TRBV6-1, the J call TRBJ1-4; no reliable D call. This CDR3 is built from 19 residues. Germline V lookup: CDR1 MNHNS, CDR2 SASEGT. Trimming removed 3 bases at V and 1 base at J, with 21 bases between. The CDR3 here is CASSDIAPLRLVTNEKLFF. CDR3 sequence (DNA): TGTGCCAGCAGTGATATTGCGCCCCTCCGACTTGTAACTAATGAAAAACTGTTTTTT.

V gene TRBV30 combines with J gene TRBJ2-1; D gene uncertain. The length of the CDR3 is 16 residues. CDR1 and CDR2 from the germline V gene are GTSNPN and SVGIG (reference sequence). Trimming stripped 0 bases from V and 2 bases from J, with 14 bases between. CDR3 sequence reads: CAWSVSRWSAYNEQFF. As DNA, the CDR3 is TGTGCCTGGAGTGTATCCCGGTGGTCCGCCTACAATGAGCAGTTCTTC.

This chain connects TRBV19 to TRBJ1-5; D gene uncertain. V lost 4 bases and J 6 bases, leaving 10 bases between the germline ends. In germline, CDR1 is LNHDA, CDR2 SQIVND (reference sequence). This CDR3 is built from 13 residues. The CDR3 spells CASSRGLGQPQHF. CDR3 in DNA: TGTGCCAGTAGTAGAGGGTTAGGTCAGCCCCAGCATTTT. The whole variable domain, remainder taken from reference TRBV19 and TRBJ1-5, is DGGITQSPKYLFRKEGQNVTLSCEQNLNHDAMYWYRQDPGQGLRLIYYSQIVNDFQKGDIAEGYSVSREKKESFPLTVTSAQKNPTAFYLCASSRGLGQPQHFGDGTRLSIL.

The chain links TRBV4-2 to TRBJ2-3; no definite D call. Trimming stripped 0 bases from V and 2 bases from J, with 12 bases between. The germline V gene has CDR1 LGHNA and CDR2 YNFKEQ. The length of the CDR3 is 16 residues. CDR3 amino acids: CASSQDSSDNTDTQYF. The CDR3 bases are TGTGCCAGCAGCCAAGATTCCAGCGACAACACAGATACGCAGTATTTT.

The CDR3 DNA reads TGTGCCAGCACGGGGGCCGACAGCAACTATGGCTACACCTTC. It is translated as CASTGADSNYGYTF. The chain uses TRBV2 and TRBJ1-2, with D perhaps matching TRBD1 (6 bases). CDR3 length: 14 residues. Germline V CDR1 and CDR2: SNHLY, FYNNEI. V was trimmed by 7 bases and J by 2 bases, leaving 14 bases between them.

The chain employs TRBV4-3 and TRBJ2-1, with 8 bases aligning to TRBD2. The CDR3 has 16 residues. The junction had 8 bases not matched to a gene; V was cut back by 0 bases and J by 7 bases. CDR1 is LGHNA, CDR2 YSLEER, per germline. DNA of the CDR3: TGCGCCAGCAGCCAAGATAGAGCGGGAGTGAGTAATGAGCAGTTCTTC. It yields the protein CASSQDRAGVSNEQFF.

The chain is built from TRBV28 and TRBJ1-1; 7 bases are a match to TRBD1. Germline V gene lookup returns CDR1 MDHEN and CDR2 SYDVKM. With 6 bases clipped from V and 0 bases from J, the junction kept 10 bases outside the gene matches. The CDR3 loop spans 16 amino acids. CDR3 loop: CASSFTRDSLNTEAFF. The CDR3 DNA follows: TGTGCCAGCAGCTTTACACGGGACAGCCTGAACACTGAAGCTTTCTTT.

The chain combines TRBV14 with TRBJ1-1, with a possible D match to TRBD1 (6 bases). CDR1 is SGHDN, CDR2 FVKESK, per germline. CDR3 length: 16 amino acids. Trimming shortened V by 4 bases and J by 4 bases, and 19 bases separated the two germline ends. The CDR3 DNA reads TGTGCCAGCAGCCCCCCAATTAACAGGGTAGGCACTGAAGCTTTCTTT. This codes for CASSPPINRVGTEAFF.

V gene TRBV28 combines with J gene TRBJ2-1; 8 nucleotides match TRBD1. The CDR3 runs 13 residues. Germline loops: CDR1 MDHEN, CDR2 SYDVKM. V lost 5 bases, J lost 7 bases, and 4 bases stayed unmatched. Here the CDR3 reads CASSLYRGNEQFF. DNA for the CDR3: TGTGCCAGCAGTCTGTACAGGGGGAATGAGCAGTTCTTC.

The chain links TRBV23-1 to TRBJ2-7, with D possibly TRBD2 on 6 matching bases. TRBV23-1 qualifies as an ORF whose function is uncertain. V gave up 4 bases and J gave up 6 bases, with 16 bases separating them. The CDR3 loop spans 14 amino acids. CDR3 in amino acids: CASSRQTRIGEQYV. The CDR3 bases are TGCGCCAGCAGTCGTCAGACTAGGATCGGCGAGCAGTACGTC.

The chain joins TRBV27 to TRBJ1-6; tentative D call: TRBD1 (6 bases). From germline, CDR1 is MNHEY and CDR2 SMNVEV (reference sequence). V gave up 2 bases and J gave up 2 bases, with 16 bases separating them. The CDR3 is 18 residues long. The CDR3, as DNA: TGTGCCAGCAGTTTAATCTCGGGGGGCGCGACCTATAATTCACCCCTCCACTTT. Translating it yields CASSLISGGATYNSPLHF.

The gene calls are TRBV27 and TRBJ2-7; D not resolved. Germline loops: CDR1 MNHEY, CDR2 SMNVEV (reference sequence). The V end lost 6 bases, the J end lost 6 bases, and 12 bases lay between the germline ends. This CDR3 contains 12 residues. CDR3 sequence: CASSGRRPEQYF. The CDR3 DNA reads TGTGCCAGCAGCGGAAGGCGCCCCGAGCAGTACTTC.

This clone showed up just a few times. J is TRBJ1-1 and V is TRBV30; D possibly corresponds to TRBD1 (5 bases). The V end lost 3 bases, the J end lost 3 bases, and 14 bases lay between the germline ends. Germline values: CDR1 GTSNPN, CDR2 SVGIG (reference sequence). CDR3 length equals 14 residues. The CDR3 spells CAWSPGSYDTEAFF. The CDR3 DNA is TGTGCCTGGAGCCCAGGGTCTTATGACACTGAAGCTTTCTTT. Looking up the rest from reference TRBV30 and TRBJ1-1 gives the full variable domain: SQTIHQWPATLVQPVGSPLSLECTVEGTSNPNLYWYRQAAGRGLQLLFYSVGIGQISSEVPQNLSASRPQDRQFILSSKKLLLSDSGFYLCAWSPGSYDTEAFFGQGTRLTVV.

This chain uses TRBV28 with TRBJ1-3; tentative D call: TRBD1 (5 bases). Trimming removed 3 bases at V and 1 base at J, with 7 bases between. This CDR3 spans 14 amino acids. Germline-derived CDR1 and CDR2 are MDHEN and SYDVKM. The CDR3 DNA reads TGTGCCAGCAGTTTGCAGGGATCTGGAAACACCATATATTTT. Translation: CASSLQGSGNTIYF.

This clone has only a few counts. J is TRBJ1-1 and V is TRBV5-6; no clear D gene. V lost 3 bases and J lost 8, with 8 bases in between. Germline CDR1 is SGHDT and CDR2 is YYEEEE. The CDR3 covers 11 residues. CDR3 DNA: TGTGCCAGCAGCTCGAGGGTGGAAGCTTTCTTT. This gives the protein CASSSRVEAFF.

In this sample, this clone turned up a few times. The chain joins TRBV27 to TRBJ2-1, with D tentatively TRBD2 (7 bases). Per the germline V gene, CDR1 is MNHEY and CDR2 is SMNVEV (reference sequence). The CDR3 has 12 residues. V dropped 7 bases and J dropped 8 bases, with 12 bases sitting between them. The CDR3 is CASKGGQDEQFF. The CDR3 DNA follows: TGTGCCAGCAAGGGGGGGCAGGATGAGCAGTTCTTC.